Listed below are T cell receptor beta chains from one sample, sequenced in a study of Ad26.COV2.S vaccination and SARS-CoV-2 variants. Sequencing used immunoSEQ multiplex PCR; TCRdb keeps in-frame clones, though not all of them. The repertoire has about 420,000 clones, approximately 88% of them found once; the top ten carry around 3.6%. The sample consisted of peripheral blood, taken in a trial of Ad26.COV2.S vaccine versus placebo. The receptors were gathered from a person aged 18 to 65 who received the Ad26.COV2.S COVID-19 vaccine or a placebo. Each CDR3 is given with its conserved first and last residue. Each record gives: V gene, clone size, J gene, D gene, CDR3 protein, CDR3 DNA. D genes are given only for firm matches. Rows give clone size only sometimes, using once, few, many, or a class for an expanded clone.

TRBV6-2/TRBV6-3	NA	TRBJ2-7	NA	CASSFNPKYEQYF	TGTGCCAGCAGTTTCAACCCCAAGTACGAGCAGTACTTC
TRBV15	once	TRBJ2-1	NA	CATSRDQELVANEQFF	TGTGCCACCAGCAGAGATCAGGAATTAGTAGCGAATGAGCAGTTCTTC
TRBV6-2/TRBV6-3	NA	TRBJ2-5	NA	CASSSYRETQYF	TGTGCCAGCAGTTCCTACAGGGAGACCCAGTACTTC
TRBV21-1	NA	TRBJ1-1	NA	CASRRLNTEAFF	TGTGCCAGCAGGAGGTTGAACACTGAAGCTTTCTTT
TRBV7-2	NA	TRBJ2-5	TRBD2	CASSFDAGGRETQYF	TGTGCCAGCAGCTTTGATGCGGGGGGGCGGGAGACCCAGTACTTC
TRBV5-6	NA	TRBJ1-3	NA	CASSYQVAVGNTIYF	TGTGCCAGCAGCTATCAGGTGGCTGTGGGGAACACCATATATTTT
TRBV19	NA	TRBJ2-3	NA	CASSITAAADTQYF	TGTGCCAGTAGTATCACGGCGGCAGCAGATACGCAGTATTTT
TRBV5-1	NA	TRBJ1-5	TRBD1	CASSLAKWGQGPHQPQHF	TGCGCCAGCAGCTTGGCCAAATGGGGACAGGGGCCCCACCAGCCCCAGCATTTT
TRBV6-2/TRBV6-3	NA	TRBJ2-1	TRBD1	CASSPTGGVRNEQFF	TGTGCCAGCAGTCCGACAGGGGGAGTAAGAAATGAGCAGTTCTTC
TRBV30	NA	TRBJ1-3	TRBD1	CAWSPGQGTNTIYF	TGTGCCTGGAGCCCAGGACAGGGGACAAACACCATATATTTT
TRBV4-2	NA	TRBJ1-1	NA	CASSQGHLNTEAFF	TGTGCCAGCAGCCAGGGACACCTGAACACTGAAGCTTTCTTT
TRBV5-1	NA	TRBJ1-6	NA	CASSMESSYNSPLHF	TGCGCCAGCAGTATGGAGAGCTCCTATAATTCACCCCTCCACTTT
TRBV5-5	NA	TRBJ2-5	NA	CASSLVATAIQETQYF	TGTGCCAGCAGCTTGGTGGCTACAGCAATTCAAGAGACCCAGTACTTC
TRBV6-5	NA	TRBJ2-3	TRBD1	CASSYSVQGRTDTQYF	TGTGCCAGCAGTTACTCTGTACAGGGGCGCACAGATACGCAGTATTTT
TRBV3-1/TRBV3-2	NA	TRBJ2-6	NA	CASSQREASGANVLTF	TGTGCCAGCAGCCAAAGGGAAGCATCTGGGGCCAACGTCCTGACTTTC
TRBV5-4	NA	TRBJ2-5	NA	CASSSQLRETQYF	TGTGCCAGCAGCTCCCAACTCCGAGAGACCCAGTACTTC
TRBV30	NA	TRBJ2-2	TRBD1	CAYEQGSGGELFF	TGTGCCTATGAACAGGGGAGTGGCGGGGAGCTGTTTTTT
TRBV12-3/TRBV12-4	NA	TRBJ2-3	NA	CASSLLSTDTQYF	TGTGCCAGCAGCCTCTTGTCCACAGATACGCAGTATTTT
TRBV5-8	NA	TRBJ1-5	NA	CASTPLRGIHQPQHF	TGTGCCAGCACCCCTCTTCGGGGCATTCATCAGCCCCAGCATTTT
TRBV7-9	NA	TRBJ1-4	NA	CASREGSGIDEKLFF	TGTGCCAGCAGAGAGGGATCCGGAATAGACGAAAAACTGTTTTTT
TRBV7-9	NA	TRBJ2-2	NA	CASSVQGPTGELFF	TGTGCCAGCAGCGTCCAGGGTCCCACCGGGGAGCTGTTTTTT
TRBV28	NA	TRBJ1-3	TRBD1	CASRPGQGVTGNTIYF	TGTGCCAGCAGGCCGGGACAGGGGGTCACTGGAAACACCATATATTTT
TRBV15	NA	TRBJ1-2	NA	CATSRDKGRGISYGYTF	TGTGCCACCAGCAGAGATAAAGGACGGGGTATAAGCTATGGCTACACCTTC
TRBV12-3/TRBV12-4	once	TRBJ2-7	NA	CASSWTTFYEQYF	TGTGCCAGCAGTTGGACAACCTTTTACGAGCAGTACTTC
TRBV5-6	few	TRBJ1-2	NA	CASSLGGGYGYTF	TGTGCCAGCAGCTTGGGCGGGGGCTATGGCTACACCTTC
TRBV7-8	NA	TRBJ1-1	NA	CASSLNSVNTEAFF	TGTGCCAGCAGCTTGAACAGCGTGAACACTGAAGCTTTCTTT
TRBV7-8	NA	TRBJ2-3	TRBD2	CASSLTTSPRGDTQYF	TGTGCCAGCAGCTTAACGACTAGCCCCCGGGGGGATACGCAGTATTTT
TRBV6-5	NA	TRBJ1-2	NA	CASNSARGRNGYTF	TGTGCCAGCAACAGCGCCAGGGGCCGGAACGGCTACACCTTC
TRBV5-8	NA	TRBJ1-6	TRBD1	CASSLGQGASNSPLHF	TGTGCCAGCAGCTTGGGCCAGGGGGCATCTAATTCACCCCTCCACTTT
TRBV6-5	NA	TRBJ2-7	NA	CASRLVYEQYF	TGTGCCAGCAGATTAGTCTACGAGCAGTACTTC